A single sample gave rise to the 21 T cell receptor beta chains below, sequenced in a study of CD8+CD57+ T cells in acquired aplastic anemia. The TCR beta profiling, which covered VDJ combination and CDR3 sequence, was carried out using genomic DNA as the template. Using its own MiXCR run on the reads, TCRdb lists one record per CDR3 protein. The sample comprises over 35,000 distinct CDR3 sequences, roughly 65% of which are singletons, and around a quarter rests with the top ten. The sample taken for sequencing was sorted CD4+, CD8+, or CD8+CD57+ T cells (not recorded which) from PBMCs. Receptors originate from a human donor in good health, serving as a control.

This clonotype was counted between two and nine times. CDR3 DNA: TGCAGTGCTAGAGATCCAGACGGGAACTATGGCTACACCTTC. It yields the protein CSARDPDGNYGYTF. The J gene is TRBJ1-2, the V gene TRBV20-1, with no clear D. The CDR3 sequence is 14 residues long. Trimming took 0 bases from V and 2 from J, leaving 10 bases between them. Germline CDR1 DFQATT, CDR2 SNEGSKA (reference sequence).

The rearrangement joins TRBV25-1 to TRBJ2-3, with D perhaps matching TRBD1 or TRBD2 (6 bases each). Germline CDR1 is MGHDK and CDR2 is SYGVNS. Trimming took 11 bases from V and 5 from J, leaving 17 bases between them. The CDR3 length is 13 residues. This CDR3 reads CASQRGAEDTQYF. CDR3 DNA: TGTGCCTCCCAGAGGGGGGCGGAAGATACGCAGTATTTT.

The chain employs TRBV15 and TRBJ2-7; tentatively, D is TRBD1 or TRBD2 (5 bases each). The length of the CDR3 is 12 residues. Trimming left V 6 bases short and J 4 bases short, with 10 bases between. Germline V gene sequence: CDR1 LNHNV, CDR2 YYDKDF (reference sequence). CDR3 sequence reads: CATRGEGYEQYF. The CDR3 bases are TGTGCCACCAGAGGTGAGGGGTACGAGCAGTACTTC.

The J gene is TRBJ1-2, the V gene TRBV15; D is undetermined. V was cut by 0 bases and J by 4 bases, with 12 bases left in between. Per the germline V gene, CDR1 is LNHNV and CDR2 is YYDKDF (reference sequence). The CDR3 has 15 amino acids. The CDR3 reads CATSRDAQVSYGYTF. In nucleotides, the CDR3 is TGTGCCACCAGCAGAGATGCCCAGGTTTCCTATGGCTACACCTTC.

The CDR3 DNA is TGTGCCAGCAGTCAAGGAGTGGGCACTGAAGCTTTCTTT. Translating it yields CASSQGVGTEAFF. The chain links TRBV2 to TRBJ1-1; no definite D call. V lost 5 bases to trimming and J lost 4 bases, with 11 bases between them. Per germline, CDR1 SNHLY and CDR2 FYNNEI. This CDR3 has 13 residues.

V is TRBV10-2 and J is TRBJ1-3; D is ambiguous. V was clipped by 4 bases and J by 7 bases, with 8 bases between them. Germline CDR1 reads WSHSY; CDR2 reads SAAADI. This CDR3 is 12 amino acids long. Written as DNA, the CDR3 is TGCGCCAGCAGTGGGGGAAGGAACACCATATATTTT. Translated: CASSGGRNTIYF.

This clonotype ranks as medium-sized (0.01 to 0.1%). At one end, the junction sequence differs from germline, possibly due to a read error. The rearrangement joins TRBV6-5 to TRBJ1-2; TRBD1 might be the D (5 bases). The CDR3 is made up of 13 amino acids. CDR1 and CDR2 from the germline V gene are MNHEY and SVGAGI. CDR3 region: CASSYSGAQGESF. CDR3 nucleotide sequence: TGTGCCAGCAGTTACTCAGGAGCCCAGGGCGAGTCCTTC.

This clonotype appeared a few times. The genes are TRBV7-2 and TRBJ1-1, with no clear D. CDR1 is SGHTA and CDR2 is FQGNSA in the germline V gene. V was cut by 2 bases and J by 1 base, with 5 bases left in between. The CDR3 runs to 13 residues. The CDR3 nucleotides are TGTGCCAGCAGCTTATACAGGAACACTGAAGCTTTCTTT. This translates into CASSLYRNTEAFF.

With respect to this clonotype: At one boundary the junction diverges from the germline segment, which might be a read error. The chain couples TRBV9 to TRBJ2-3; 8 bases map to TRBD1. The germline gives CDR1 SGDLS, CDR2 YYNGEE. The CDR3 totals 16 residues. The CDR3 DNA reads TGTGCCAGCAGCGTCGGTGGACAGGGAGAAACAGATACGCGGTACTTT. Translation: CASSVGGQGETDTRYF.

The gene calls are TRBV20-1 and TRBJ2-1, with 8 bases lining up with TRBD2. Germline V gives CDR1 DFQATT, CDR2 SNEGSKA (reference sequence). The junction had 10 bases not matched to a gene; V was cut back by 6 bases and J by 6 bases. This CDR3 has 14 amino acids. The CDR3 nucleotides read TGCAGTGCAGCTATACTAGCGGAGATCAATGAGCAGTTCTTC. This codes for CSAAILAEINEQFF.

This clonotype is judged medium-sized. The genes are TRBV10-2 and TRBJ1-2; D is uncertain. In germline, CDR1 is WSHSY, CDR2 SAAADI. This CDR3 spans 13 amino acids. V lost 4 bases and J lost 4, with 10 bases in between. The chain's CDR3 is CASSVGVGYGYTF. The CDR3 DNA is TGCGCCAGCAGTGTTGGGGTTGGCTATGGCTACACCTTC.

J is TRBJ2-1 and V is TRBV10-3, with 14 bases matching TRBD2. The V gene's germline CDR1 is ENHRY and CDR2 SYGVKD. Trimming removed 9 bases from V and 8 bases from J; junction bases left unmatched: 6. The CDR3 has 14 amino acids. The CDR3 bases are TGTGCCATAGCGACTAGCGGGGGGGCCTATGAGCAGTTCTTC. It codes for CAIATSGGAYEQFF.

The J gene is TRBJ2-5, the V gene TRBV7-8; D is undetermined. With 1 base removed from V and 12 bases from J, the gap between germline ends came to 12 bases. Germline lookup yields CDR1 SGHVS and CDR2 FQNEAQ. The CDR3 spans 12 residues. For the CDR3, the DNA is TGTGCCAGCAGCTTAGTTAGTGGCCATAAGTACTTC. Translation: CASSLVSGHKYF.

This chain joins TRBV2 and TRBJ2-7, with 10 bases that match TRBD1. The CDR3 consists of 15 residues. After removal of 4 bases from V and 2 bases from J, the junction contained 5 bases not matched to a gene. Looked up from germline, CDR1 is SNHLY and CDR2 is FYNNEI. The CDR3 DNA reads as TGTGCCAGCAGTGTGGGGGGGACAGGGGCCTACGAGCAGTACGTC. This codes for CASSVGGTGAYEQYV.

The CDR3 region has the DNA TGTGCCAGCGGCTCCGCCGTCTCCTATGAGCAGTTCTTC. The encoded protein is CASGSAVSYEQFF. This rearrangement joins TRBV5-5 to TRBJ2-1; D remains unclear. Deletions cut 7 bases from V and 8 bases from J, with 16 bases between. Germline V gene sequence: CDR1 SGHKS, CDR2 YYEKEE (reference sequence). This CDR3 has 13 amino acids.

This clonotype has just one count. Here the CDR3 reads CSTNPSGGYTDTQYF. The DNA for the CDR3 is TGCAGTACCAACCCTAGCGGGGGCTACACAGATACGCAGTATTTT. The chain recombines TRBV20-1 with TRBJ2-3; 10 bases map to TRBD2. Germline V gene sequence: CDR1 DFQATT, CDR2 SNEGSKA (reference sequence). J gave up 2 bases and V 8 bases, and 10 bases lay outside the gene matches. The CDR3 contains 15 residues.

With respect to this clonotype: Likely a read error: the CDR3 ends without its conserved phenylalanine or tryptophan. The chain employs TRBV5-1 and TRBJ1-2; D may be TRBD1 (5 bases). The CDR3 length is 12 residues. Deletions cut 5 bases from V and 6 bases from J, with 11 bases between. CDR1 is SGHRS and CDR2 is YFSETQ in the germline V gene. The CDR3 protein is CASRRGWDGYTL. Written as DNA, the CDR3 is TGCGCCAGCAGGCGGGGGTGGGATGGCTACACCCTC.

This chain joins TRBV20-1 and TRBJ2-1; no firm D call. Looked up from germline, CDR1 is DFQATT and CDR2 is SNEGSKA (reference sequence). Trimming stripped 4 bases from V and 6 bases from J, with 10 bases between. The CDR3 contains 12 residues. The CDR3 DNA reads TGCAGTGCTAATTACTTGACCAATGAGCAGTTCTTC. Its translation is CSANYLTNEQFF.

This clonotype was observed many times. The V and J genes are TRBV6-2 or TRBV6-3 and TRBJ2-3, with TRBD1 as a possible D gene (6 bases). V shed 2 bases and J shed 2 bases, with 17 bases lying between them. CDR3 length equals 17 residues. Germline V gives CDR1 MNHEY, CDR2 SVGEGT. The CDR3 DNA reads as TGTGCCAGCAGTTACCACCCAGGGGCCGCTTCCACAGATACGCAGTATTTT. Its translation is CASSYHPGAASTDTQYF.

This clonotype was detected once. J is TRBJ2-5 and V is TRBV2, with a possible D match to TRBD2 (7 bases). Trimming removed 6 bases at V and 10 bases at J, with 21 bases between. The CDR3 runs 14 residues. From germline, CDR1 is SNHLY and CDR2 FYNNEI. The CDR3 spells CASSLGAGEGVQYF. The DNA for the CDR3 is TGTGCCAGCAGCTTAGGTGCGGGGGAGGGGGTCCAGTACTTC.

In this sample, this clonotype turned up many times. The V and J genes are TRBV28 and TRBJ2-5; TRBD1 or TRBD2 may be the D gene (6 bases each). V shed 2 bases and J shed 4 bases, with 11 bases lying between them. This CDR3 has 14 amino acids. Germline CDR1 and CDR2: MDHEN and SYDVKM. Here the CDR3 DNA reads TGTGCCAGCAGTTTAGGAGGGGGAGGAGAGACCCAGTACTTC. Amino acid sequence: CASSLGGGGETQYF.